The 2 T cell receptor beta chains in this list originate from one sample, sequenced in a study of cytomegalovirus exposure and HLA in healthy donors. PCR amplification relied on 60 Vbeta primers (plus 13 Jbeta primers). Measured with immunoSEQ multiplex PCR; TCRdb has only the in-frame clones, and not every one. This table lists about 54,000 clones. Material: PBMCs. All receptors derive from a middle-aged woman in good health and CMV-seronegative.

The V call is TRBV30, the J call TRBJ2-7, with 8 nucleotides matching TRBD1. V lost 2 bases and J lost 3; bases outside the gene matches: 3. Germline V gene data show CDR1 as GTSNPN and CDR2 as SVGIG (reference sequence). The CDR3 consists of 13 residues. CDR3 residues: CAWSPDRDYEQYF. CDR3 bases: TGTGCCTGGAGTCCGGACAGGGACTACGAGCAGTACTTC.

The V and J genes are TRBV11-3 and TRBJ2-5; tentatively, D is TRBD1 (6 bases). Germline CDR1 SGHNT, CDR2 YENEEA. V was clipped by 5 bases and J by 4 bases, with 17 bases between them. This CDR3 region has 15 residues. The CDR3 region has the DNA TGTGCCAGCAGCCCGGGCCAGGGGTGGGGAGAGACCCAGTACTTC. Residues: CASSPGQGWGETQYF.